A selection of T cell receptor beta chains follows, all from one sample in a study of shared clonotypes between healthy human individuals. Clones were sequenced by immunoSEQ multiplex PCR, and TCRdb holds only the in-frame ones, with some missing. The table shows some 1 million clones, with around 76% occurring only once. The material sequenced was memory CD4+ T cells sorted from blood. The receptors derive from a man in his late teens or twenties in good health. Both conserved end residues are part of each CDR3. A D gene is named only where the DNA matches it firmly. Only part of the rows carry a size: once, few, many, or a class if the clone is expanded.

>TRBV27|-|TRBJ2-2|12|-
CASSTGTGELFF
TGTGCCAGCAGTACAGGGACCGGGGAGCTGTTTTTT
>TRBV7-3|-|TRBJ2-5|15|TRBD2
CASSLGSGGAETQYF
TGTGCCAGCAGCTTAGGTAGCGGGGGGGCAGAGACCCAGTACTTC
>TRBV7-9|-|TRBJ2-1|14|-
CASSPGGWGDEQFF
TGTGCCAGCAGCCCCGGGGGTTGGGGGGACGAGCAGTTCTTC
>TRBV6-6|-|TRBJ1-2|14|TRBD1
CASSRGQGIYGYTF
TGTGCCAGCAGCAGGGGACAGGGGATCTATGGCTACACCTTC
>TRBV5-1|-|TRBJ2-3|14|-
CASSPGHYTDTQYF
TGCGCCAGCAGCCCGGGACATTACACAGATACGCAGTATTTT
>TRBV6-1|-|TRBJ2-7|15|-
CASSPLPPGGGEQYF
TGTGCCAGCAGTCCCTTACCCCCAGGGGGAGGCGAGCAGTACTTC
>TRBV4-3|-|TRBJ2-1|14|-
CASSQDFVAREQFF
TGCGCCAGCAGCCAAGACTTTGTAGCTCGGGAGCAGTTCTTC
>TRBV4-1|-|TRBJ2-7|14|-
CASSLQIAAYEQYF
TGCGCCAGCAGTTTACAGATCGCGGCCTACGAGCAGTACTTC
>TRBV5-6|-|TRBJ2-7|15|-
CASRLGGAAPYEQYF
TGTGCCAGCAGGTTGGGAGGAGCGGCACCCTACGAGCAGTACTTC
>TRBV6-1|-|TRBJ1-2|13|-
CASSETGLGGYTF
TGTGCCAGCAGTGAAACAGGGTTGGGTGGCTACACCTTC
>TRBV5-4|-|TRBJ2-3|17|TRBD2
CASSHSGGGGARDTQYF
TGTGCCAGCAGCCACTCCGGAGGCGGGGGGGCAAGAGATACGCAGTATTTT
>TRBV11-2|-|TRBJ2-5|16|-
CASTLLGGLGSETQYF
TGTGCCAGCACCCTACTCGGGGGACTGGGGTCAGAGACCCAGTACTTC
>TRBV5-5|few|TRBJ1-5|15|TRBD1
CASSREGQINQPQHF
TGTGCCAGCAGCCGCGAGGGACAGATCAATCAGCCCCAGCATTTT
>TRBV11-2|-|TRBJ2-5|13|TRBD1
CASSSHRGETQYF
TGTGCCAGCAGCTCGCACAGGGGAGAGACCCAGTACTTC
>TRBV30|-|TRBJ2-6|13|-
CAWTTSGANVLTF
TGTGCCTGGACCACCTCTGGGGCCAACGTCCTGACTTTC
>TRBV7-2|few|TRBJ2-7|16|TRBD2
CASSLVGEGGLHEQYF
TGTGCCAGCAGCTTAGTGGGGGAGGGTGGGCTGCACGAGCAGTACTTC
>TRBV5-4|-|TRBJ2-6|15|-
CASSPTGAGANVLTF
TGTGCCAGCAGCCCCACGGGGGCCGGGGCCAACGTCCTGACTTTC
>TRBV28|-|TRBJ1-3|15|-
CASSFFGGFGNTIYF
TGTGCCAGCAGTTTCTTCGGGGGGTTCGGAAACACCATATATTTT
>TRBV11-2|-|TRBJ2-6|17|-
CASSATDRSSGANVLTF
TGTGCCAGCAGCGCCACGGACAGATCCTCTGGGGCCAACGTCCTGACTTTC
>TRBV10-3|-|TRBJ1-1|13|-
CATRLMRETEAFF
TGTGCCACCAGACTCATGCGAGAGACTGAAGCTTTCTTT
>TRBV28|-|TRBJ2-7|15|-
CASRGAGGTMYEQYF
TGTGCCAGCAGGGGGGCCGGGGGGACAATGTACGAGCAGTACTTC
>TRBV28|-|TRBJ2-5|13|-
CASGSGAGGTQYF
TGTGCCAGCGGTTCTGGGGCTGGGGGGACCCAGTACTTC
>TRBV6-5|once|TRBJ2-1|14|TRBD2
CASRRTSGVNEQFF
TGTGCCAGCAGAAGGACTAGCGGGGTTAATGAGCAGTTCTTC
>TRBV7-8|-|TRBJ1-6|16|-
CASSLTEGPAVSPLHF
TGTGCCAGCAGCTTAACCGAGGGACCGGCCGTCTCACCCCTCCACTTT
>TRBV7-9|-|TRBJ2-3|15|TRBD1
CASSQGQVSTDTQYF
TGTGCCAGCAGCCAGGGACAGGTGAGCACAGATACGCAGTATTTT
>TRBV27|-|TRBJ1-4|14|TRBD1
CASTSGQGVTELFF
TGTGCCAGCACGTCGGGACAGGGGGTGACGGAACTGTTTTTT
>TRBV6-1|-|TRBJ1-3|17|-
CASSEQGQGPSGNTIYF
TGTGCCAGCAGTGAACAGGGGCAGGGCCCCTCTGGAAACACCATATATTTT
>TRBV7-9|-|TRBJ2-7|15|-
CASSLGGNPTYEQYF
TGTGCCAGCAGCTTAGGGGGCAATCCGACCTACGAGCAGTACTTC
>TRBV5-6|-|TRBJ2-2|16|TRBD2
CASSQPSGGPLGELFF
TGTGCCAGCAGCCAACCTAGCGGGGGGCCCCTCGGGGAGCTGTTTTTT
>TRBV5-4|-|TRBJ2-5|16|TRBD2
CASSPKERGWGETQYF
TGTGCCAGCAGCCCCAAGGAGCGGGGGTGGGGGGAGACCCAGTACTTC
>TRBV6-1|-|TRBJ2-5|11|-
CASSEGETQYF
TGTGCCAGCAGCGAGGGGGAGACCCAGTACTTC
>TRBV28|-|TRBJ1-5|14|TRBD1
CASRAGQVHQPQHF
TGTGCCAGCAGAGCGGGACAGGTTCATCAGCCCCAGCATTTT
>TRBV5-8|-|TRBJ2-1|17|-
CASSWGTAPNSYNEQFF
TGTGCCAGCAGTTGGGGGACCGCTCCTAACTCCTACAATGAGCAGTTCTTC
>TRBV27|-|TRBJ1-6|16|TRBD1
CASSLTPTGGDSPLHF
TGTGCCAGCAGTCTCACCCCGACAGGGGGAGATTCACCCCTCCACTTT
>TRBV30|-|TRBJ2-7|18|TRBD2
CAWRGGGLSSGSSYEQYF
TGTGCCTGGAGAGGTGGGGGGTTGAGTAGCGGGAGCTCCTACGAGCAGTACTTC
>TRBV30|-|TRBJ2-7|14|TRBD1
CAWSKTGQGDEQYF
TGTGCCTGGAGCAAAACGGGACAGGGGGACGAGCAGTACTTC
>TRBV7-9|-|TRBJ1-2|15|-
CASSLVAGVGYGYTF
TGTGCCAGCAGCTTAGTCGCTGGGGTTGGCTATGGCTACACCTTC
>TRBV5-6|many|TRBJ1-1|13|-
CASSLEVGGEAFF
TGTGCCAGCAGCTTGGAGGTGGGAGGCGAAGCTTTCTTT
>TRBV7-9|-|TRBJ2-1|15|-
CASSFLASSYNEQFF
TGTGCCAGCAGCTTCCTAGCATCTTCCTACAATGAGCAGTTCTTC
>TRBV11-3|-|TRBJ2-7|14|-
CASSSGTNSYEQYF
TGTGCCAGCAGCTCGGGGACCAACTCCTACGAGCAGTACTTC
>TRBV21-1|once|TRBJ2-5|17|-
CASSKGRRTTSLLSQYF
TGTGCCAGCAGCAAAGGTCGGAGGACGACCAGTTTGTTGTCCCAGTACTTC
>TRBV27|-|TRBJ2-7|13|-
CASSAGAGYEQYF
TGTGCCAGCAGTGCGGGGGCGGGGTACGAGCAGTACTTC
>TRBV6-6|-|TRBJ2-3|15|TRBD1
CASTSRTGDFDTQYF
TGTGCCAGCACCTCCAGGACAGGGGATTTTGATACGCAGTATTTT
>TRBV15|many|TRBJ2-7|14|-
CATSRGDVAYEQYF
TGTGCCACCAGCAGAGGGGACGTTGCCTACGAGCAGTACTTC
>TRBV13|-|TRBJ2-4|15|-
CASSLTGRAKNIQYF
TGTGCCAGCAGCTTAACAGGGCGGGCCAAAAACATTCAGTACTTC
>TRBV18|-|TRBJ2-7|14|-
CASSPTGPSYEQYF
TGTGCCAGCTCACCAACAGGGCCCTCCTACGAGCAGTACTTC
>TRBV6-5|-|TRBJ2-2|13|-
CASSMGQVGELFF
TGTGCCAGCAGTATGGGGCAAGTCGGGGAGCTGTTTTTT
>TRBV5-1|-|TRBJ2-7|16|TRBD2
CASSSRTSGGSYEQYF
TGCGCCAGCAGCTCGAGGACTAGCGGGGGCTCCTACGAGCAGTACTTC
>TRBV7-9|few|TRBJ2-5|15|TRBD2
CASSRRTSGKETQYF
TGTGCCAGCAGCCGACGGACTAGCGGAAAAGAGACCCAGTACTTC
>TRBV30|-|TRBJ1-2|16|-
CAWSAGAGRTNYGYTF
TGTGCCTGGAGCGCCGGGGCCGGACGGACTAACTATGGCTACACCTTC
>TRBV11-2|few|TRBJ1-5|12|-
CASSLGGYTQHF
TGTGCCAGCAGCTTAGGGGGGTACACCCAGCATTTT
>TRBV15|few|TRBJ2-7|15|-
CATSRSRGALGEQYF
TGTGCCACCAGCAGATCCAGGGGAGCCTTGGGAGAGCAGTACTTC
>TRBV2|-|TRBJ2-7|13|-
CASRGTRGDEQYF
TGTGCCAGCAGAGGTACCCGGGGCGACGAGCAGTACTTC
>TRBV7-9|-|TRBJ2-1|16|-
CASNTAGRGKDNEQFF
TGTGCCAGCAATACCGCGGGCAGGGGAAAAGACAATGAGCAGTTCTTC
>TRBV7-9|-|TRBJ2-5|18|TRBD1
CASSLTDRVERSAETQYF
TGTGCCAGCAGCTTAACGGACAGGGTAGAGAGATCGGCAGAGACCCAGTACTTC